Reported below is one T cell receptor (beta chain). Its target is not known. Prepared TCR beta cDNA libraries contained unique molecular identifiers. Once roughly 0.95 to 10 million T cells were used, a few hundred thousand cDNA molecules resulted. TCRdb re-called the PCR reads through MiXCR, storing one row per CDR3 protein. The sample has about 770,000 distinct CDR3 sequences; 46% are singletons. This entry belongs to a study of post-analysis software for immune sequencing data. Points from the study as a whole: Controls' normalized Chao1 diversity significantly exceeded that of multiple sclerosis patients. The F measure placed samples prepared in the same batch into strongly shared clusters.

The sequence was obtained from a girl between 5 and 17 years old with multiple sclerosis. The material sequenced was blood.

The CDR3 loop is CASSFGDYGDEQYF. Here the CDR3 DNA reads TGTGCCAGCAGTTTTGGGGACTACGGAGATGAGCAGTACTTC. The V call is TRBV12-3 or TRBV12-4, the J call TRBJ2-7, with 7 nucleotides matching TRBD2. The CDR3 runs to 14 residues. V dropped 3 bases and J dropped 7; count of bases not matched to a gene: 9.